A selection of T cell receptor beta chains follows, all from one sample in a study of cytomegalovirus exposure and HLA in healthy donors. The repertoire was sequenced with immunoSEQ multiplex PCR; TCRdb's copy has only in-frame clones and lacks some. The sample has a few hundred thousand clones, around 80% seen once. Sequenced material: PBMCs. These receptors all come from a woman aged 55-69 years in good health and CMV-seropositive. The CDR3 runs from the conserved cysteine through the conserved F or W. The order of the fields is clone size, J gene, D gene, V gene, CDR3 DNA, CDR3 protein. A D gene is named only where the DNA matches it firmly. Clone size is not always given. Where it is, it says once, few, many or a class for expanded clones.

size: once
J: TRBJ2-3
D: TRBD1
V: TRBV5-1
DNA: TGCGCCAGCAGCTTGGGACAGGGGGATGATACGCAGTATTTT
CDR3: CASSLGQGDDTQYF

size: NA
J: TRBJ2-1
D: NA
V: TRBV5-6
DNA: TGTGCCAGCAGCGGGGGGACTGCCAATGAGCAGTTCTTC
CDR3: CASSGGTANEQFF

size: few
J: TRBJ1-1
D: TRBD1
V: TRBV7-2
DNA: TGTGCCAGCAGCCCGGGACAGATGAACACTGAAGCTTTCTTT
CDR3: CASSPGQMNTEAFF

size: NA
J: TRBJ2-7
D: NA
V: TRBV4-1
DNA: TGCGCCAGCAGCCAAGGCGGACAGATAGCCTACGAGCAGTACTTC
CDR3: CASSQGGQIAYEQYF

size: few
J: TRBJ2-1
D: TRBD2
V: TRBV5-1
DNA: TGCGCCAGCAGCTTGGGTCCTAGCGGGAACAATGAGCAGTTCTTC
CDR3: CASSLGPSGNNEQFF

size: NA
J: TRBJ1-4
D: NA
V: TRBV6-5
DNA: TGTGCCAGCAGCCGGTCCGGGGTTTTTGAAAAACTGTTTTTT
CDR3: CASSRSGVFEKLFF

size: NA
J: TRBJ1-4
D: NA
V: TRBV25-1
DNA: TGTGCCAGCAGCCCCCGGGAAGGGTGGGCTAATGAAAAACTGTTTTTT
CDR3: CASSPREGWANEKLFF

size: NA
J: TRBJ1-3
D: NA
V: TRBV27
DNA: TGTGCCAGCAGCCGCAGGGCCACGGCTACTGGAAACACCATATATTTT
CDR3: CASSRRATATGNTIYF

size: NA
J: TRBJ2-3
D: NA
V: TRBV11-2
DNA: TGTGCCAGCAGCTCCTCCCGGGACTTCCGCACAGATACGCAGTATTTT
CDR3: CASSSSRDFRTDTQYF

size: NA
J: TRBJ2-7
D: NA
V: TRBV6-5
DNA: TGTGCCAGCAGTGAAGGGCCTCAGGGGTACGAGCAGTACTTC
CDR3: CASSEGPQGYEQYF

size: NA
J: TRBJ2-1
D: TRBD2
V: TRBV28
DNA: TGTGCCAGCAGTCTAGGCCCGGGACTAGCGGGGGGGCACAACAATGAGCAGTTCTTC
CDR3: CASSLGPGLAGGHNNEQFF

size: NA
J: TRBJ2-7
D: TRBD1
V: TRBV30
DNA: TGTGCCTGGAGGGAGGACAGGGGGCTCTCCTACGAGCAGTACTTC
CDR3: CAWREDRGLSYEQYF

size: NA
J: TRBJ1-1
D: NA
V: TRBV7-3
DNA: TGTGCCAGCAGCTTTTCGGGGGACACTGAAGCTTTCTTT
CDR3: CASSFSGDTEAFF

size: NA
J: TRBJ1-1
D: NA
V: TRBV18
DNA: TGTGCCAGCTCGCCAAGGCAGGGGCTGGTAGCTGAAGCTTTCTTT
CDR3: CASSPRQGLVAEAFF

size: NA
J: TRBJ1-2
D: NA
V: TRBV7-9
DNA: TGTGCCAGCAGCAGGAGCAACTATGGCTACACCTTC
CDR3: CASSRSNYGYTF

size: NA
J: TRBJ2-2
D: NA
V: TRBV2
DNA: TGTGCCAGCGGCAGACGGGAAGCGAACACCGGGGAGCTGTTTTTT
CDR3: CASGRREANTGELFF

size: NA
J: TRBJ1-2
D: NA
V: TRBV5-1
DNA: TGCGCCAGCAGCTCGGCAGGGAATCATGGCTACACCTTC
CDR3: CASSSAGNHGYTF

size: NA
J: TRBJ1-2
D: NA
V: TRBV29-1
DNA: TGCAGCGTTGATCGGGGCTACACCTTC
CDR3: CSVDRGYTF

size: few
J: TRBJ1-1
D: NA
V: TRBV5-5
DNA: TGTGCCAGCAGCTTGGGAGTGGTCTTGAACACTGAAGCTTTCTTT
CDR3: CASSLGVVLNTEAFF

size: NA
J: TRBJ2-7
D: NA
V: TRBV18
DNA: TGTGCCAGCTCACCACTCCCCCACGCGGAGCAGTACTTC
CDR3: CASSPLPHAEQYF

size: few
J: TRBJ1-4
D: TRBD1
V: TRBV2
DNA: TGTGCCAGCAAAAATACAGGGGGGGGTGAAAAACTGTTTTTT
CDR3: CASKNTGGGEKLFF

size: NA
J: TRBJ1-2
D: TRBD1
V: TRBV6-5
DNA: TGTGCCAGCAGATCAACAGGGGGCGACTATGGCTACACCTTC
CDR3: CASRSTGGDYGYTF

size: NA
J: TRBJ1-3
D: NA
V: TRBV6-5
DNA: TGTGCCAGCAGTTACTCTGGAGACTCTGGAAACACCATATATTTT
CDR3: CASSYSGDSGNTIYF

size: NA
J: TRBJ2-2
D: TRBD1
V: TRBV9
DNA: TGTGCCAGCAGCGTACAGGGGGCAGGCACCGGGGAGCTGTTTTTT
CDR3: CASSVQGAGTGELFF

size: NA
J: TRBJ2-3
D: NA
V: TRBV5-1
DNA: TGCGCCAGCAGCAACGACTGGAGGCACACAGATACGCAGTATTTT
CDR3: CASSNDWRHTDTQYF

size: NA
J: TRBJ2-5
D: NA
V: TRBV19
DNA: TGTGCCAGTAGTATAGGAGCAGGGTTGGAGACCCAGTACTTC
CDR3: CASSIGAGLETQYF

size: NA
J: TRBJ1-4
D: NA
V: TRBV21-1
DNA: TGTGCCAGCAGTCGTATCGGGAATGAAAAACTGTTTTTT
CDR3: CASSRIGNEKLFF

size: NA
J: TRBJ1-2
D: TRBD1
V: TRBV19
DNA: TGTGCCAGTAGTAAACAGGGGAACTATGGCTACACCTTC
CDR3: CASSKQGNYGYTF

size: NA
J: TRBJ1-2
D: NA
V: TRBV4-1
DNA: TGCGCCAGCAGCCAAGATCGACAGGTCGGCGGCTACACCTTC
CDR3: CASSQDRQVGGYTF

size: NA
J: TRBJ2-1
D: NA
V: TRBV7-9
DNA: TGTGCCAGCAGCTTAGTCGGTGAGCAGTTCTTC
CDR3: CASSLVGEQFF

size: NA
J: TRBJ1-2
D: NA
V: TRBV5-1
DNA: TGCGCCAGCAGCTTGGAGGTGACAGCAAAAGGCTACACCTTC
CDR3: CASSLEVTAKGYTF

size: NA
J: TRBJ1-4
D: NA
V: TRBV7-9
DNA: TGTGCCAGCAGCCGGGTTGTAGGAGGAGTCGGCGAAAAACTGTTTTTT
CDR3: CASSRVVGGVGEKLFF

size: NA
J: TRBJ2-3
D: TRBD1
V: TRBV9
DNA: TGTGCCAGCAGCGCCCAGGGGGCGGGTGCAGATACGCAGTATTTT
CDR3: CASSAQGAGADTQYF

size: NA
J: TRBJ1-5
D: NA
V: TRBV7-2
DNA: TGTGCCAGCAGCTTTGAGGCGGCAAATAGCAATCAGCCCCAGCATTTT
CDR3: CASSFEAANSNQPQHF

size: once
J: TRBJ1-4
D: TRBD1
V: TRBV7-8
DNA: TGTGCCAGCAGCACCGGGACAGGGGTTGTAAAACTGTTTTTT
CDR3: CASSTGTGVVKLFF

size: NA
J: TRBJ2-3
D: NA
V: TRBV5-1
DNA: TGCGCCAGCAGCTTGGAGGGGGAAGATACGCAGTATTTT
CDR3: CASSLEGEDTQYF

size: NA
J: TRBJ2-7
D: TRBD2
V: TRBV28
DNA: TGTGCCAGCAGTCTAGCGGGGGGAACCTACGAGCAGTACTTC
CDR3: CASSLAGGTYEQYF

size: once
J: TRBJ2-3
D: NA
V: TRBV5-1
DNA: TGCGCCAGCAGCTTGGGGGACATAGATACGCAGTATTTT
CDR3: CASSLGDIDTQYF

size: NA
J: TRBJ2-3
D: NA
V: TRBV6-6
DNA: TGTGCCAGCAGCTTGAGGGATACGCAGTATTTT
CDR3: CASSLRDTQYF

size: NA
J: TRBJ1-2
D: NA
V: TRBV6-1
DNA: TGTGCCAGCAGTGCGCGCCGACAGGCCTATGGCTACACCTTC
CDR3: CASSARRQAYGYTF

size: NA
J: TRBJ2-1
D: TRBD1
V: TRBV6-5
DNA: TGTGCCAGCCGCCAAAACCGGGACAGCTACAATGAGCAGTTCTTC
CDR3: CASRQNRDSYNEQFF

size: NA
J: TRBJ1-4
D: NA
V: TRBV5-1
DNA: TGCGCCAGCAGCTTATGGGGGGAGGAAAAACTGTTTTTT
CDR3: CASSLWGEEKLFF

size: NA
J: TRBJ2-1
D: NA
V: TRBV5-1
DNA: TGCGCCAGCAGCTTGGCCGAGGGAAGCTCCTACAATGAGCAGTTCTTC
CDR3: CASSLAEGSSYNEQFF

size: NA
J: TRBJ2-3
D: TRBD2
V: TRBV7-8
DNA: TGTGCCAGCAGCATTCACCGAGCGGGCGGGGAGGGGACAGATACGCAGTATTTT
CDR3: CASSIHRAGGEGTDTQYF

size: NA
J: TRBJ2-3
D: TRBD1
V: TRBV11-2
DNA: TGTGCCAGCAGCTTATTTAGGGGACAGGGCGACGATACGCAGTATTTT
CDR3: CASSLFRGQGDDTQYF

size: NA
J: TRBJ1-4
D: TRBD1
V: TRBV6-6
DNA: TGTGCCAGCAGTTACTACGGAGGGACAGGCGAAAAACTGTTTTTT
CDR3: CASSYYGGTGEKLFF

size: NA
J: TRBJ1-6
D: NA
V: TRBV6-4
DNA: TGTGCCAGCAGTGAGCGGCAGGGTATCAACTCACCCCTCCACTTT
CDR3: CASSERQGINSPLHF

size: NA
J: TRBJ2-7
D: NA
V: TRBV19
DNA: TGTGCCAGTAGTATAGATCTTAGCGGCTACGAGCAGTACTTC
CDR3: CASSIDLSGYEQYF

size: NA
J: TRBJ1-6
D: NA
V: TRBV5-1
DNA: TGCGCCAGCAGCTTGGGGGGAGCAGCAAATTCACCCCTCCACTTT
CDR3: CASSLGGAANSPLHF

size: NA
J: TRBJ1-2
D: TRBD1
V: TRBV9
DNA: TGTGCCAGCAGCCTACAGGGACAGAATGGCTACACCTTC
CDR3: CASSLQGQNGYTF

size: NA
J: TRBJ2-3
D: TRBD2
V: TRBV10-2
DNA: TGCGCCAGCAGTGAACCTAGCGGGAGGAAAGGAGATACGCAGTATTTT
CDR3: CASSEPSGRKGDTQYF

size: NA
J: TRBJ1-2
D: TRBD1
V: TRBV6-1
DNA: TGTGCCAGCAGTGAGGCCTATGAGGGGGCGGTTGGCTACACCTTC
CDR3: CASSEAYEGAVGYTF

size: NA
J: TRBJ1-2
D: NA
V: TRBV6-1
DNA: TGTGCCAGCAGTGCTGGGCTTAGGTACACCTTC
CDR3: CASSAGLRYTF

size: few
J: TRBJ2-7
D: TRBD1
V: TRBV11-2
DNA: TGTGCCAGCAGTTTCGACGACGGTGACCCAAGGACAGGCTCCTACGAGCAGTACTTC
CDR3: CASSFDDGDPRTGSYEQYF

size: few
J: TRBJ2-7
D: NA
V: TRBV7-9
DNA: TGTGCCAGCAGCAGTGCAGGGACATACGAGCAGTACTTC
CDR3: CASSSAGTYEQYF

size: NA
J: TRBJ1-1
D: TRBD1
V: TRBV5-5
DNA: TGTGCCAGCAGCTTACAGGGGTACATGAACACTGAAGCTTTCTTT
CDR3: CASSLQGYMNTEAFF

size: NA
J: TRBJ2-2
D: NA
V: TRBV7-7
DNA: TGTGCCAGCCCAATTCCCCCATTTTTT
CDR3: CASPIPPFF

size: NA
J: TRBJ1-2
D: TRBD1
V: TRBV27
DNA: TGTGCCAGCAGTCCGGACAGGGCCGACGGCTACACCTTC
CDR3: CASSPDRADGYTF

size: few
J: TRBJ2-6
D: TRBD1
V: TRBV4-1
DNA: TGCGCCAGCAGCCAAGGGACAGGGTCGGGGGCCAACGTCCTGACTTTC
CDR3: CASSQGTGSGANVLTF